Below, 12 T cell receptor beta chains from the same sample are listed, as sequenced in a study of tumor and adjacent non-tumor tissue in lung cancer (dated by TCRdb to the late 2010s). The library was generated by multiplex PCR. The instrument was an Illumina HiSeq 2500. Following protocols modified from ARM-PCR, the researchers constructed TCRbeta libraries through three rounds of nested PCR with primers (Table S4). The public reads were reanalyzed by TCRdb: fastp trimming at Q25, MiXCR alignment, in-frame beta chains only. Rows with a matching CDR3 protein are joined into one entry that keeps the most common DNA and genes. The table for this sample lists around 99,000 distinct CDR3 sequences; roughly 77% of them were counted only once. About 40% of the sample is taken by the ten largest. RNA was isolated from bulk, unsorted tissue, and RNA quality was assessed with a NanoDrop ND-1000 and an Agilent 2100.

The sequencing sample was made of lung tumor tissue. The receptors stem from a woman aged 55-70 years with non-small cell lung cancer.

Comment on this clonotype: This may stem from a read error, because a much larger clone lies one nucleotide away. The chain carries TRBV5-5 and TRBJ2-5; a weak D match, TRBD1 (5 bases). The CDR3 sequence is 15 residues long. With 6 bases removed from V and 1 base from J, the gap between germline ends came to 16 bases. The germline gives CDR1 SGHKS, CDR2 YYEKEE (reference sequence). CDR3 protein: CASNSSGAAQETQYF. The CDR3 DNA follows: TGTGCCAGCAACTCCAGTGGGGCGGCCCAAGAGACCCAGTACTTC.

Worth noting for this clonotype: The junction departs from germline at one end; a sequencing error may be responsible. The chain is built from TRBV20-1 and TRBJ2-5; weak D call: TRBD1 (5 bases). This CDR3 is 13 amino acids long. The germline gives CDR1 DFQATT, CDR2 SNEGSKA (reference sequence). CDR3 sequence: CSGRAWGTKTQYF. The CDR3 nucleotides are TGTAGTGGTAGAGCATGGGGCACTAAGACCCAGTACTTC.

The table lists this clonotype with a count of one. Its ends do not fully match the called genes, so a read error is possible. The DNA for the CDR3 is TGTGCCAGCAGTCACGAGGGAGCCTTCAATGATCAGTTCTTC. It specifies CASSHEGAFNDQFF. The chain combines TRBV6-6 with TRBJ2-1; possibly TRBD2 for D (5 bases). Germline V CDR1 and CDR2: MNHNY, SVGAGI (reference sequence). CDR3 length equals 14 residues.

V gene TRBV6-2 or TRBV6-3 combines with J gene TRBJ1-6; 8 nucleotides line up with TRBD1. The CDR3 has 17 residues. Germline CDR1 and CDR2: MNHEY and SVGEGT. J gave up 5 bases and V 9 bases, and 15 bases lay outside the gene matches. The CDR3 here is CASRCRTGNDNNSPLHF. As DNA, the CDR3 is TGTGCCAGTAGATGCCGGACAGGGAATGATAATAATTCACCCCTCCACTTT.

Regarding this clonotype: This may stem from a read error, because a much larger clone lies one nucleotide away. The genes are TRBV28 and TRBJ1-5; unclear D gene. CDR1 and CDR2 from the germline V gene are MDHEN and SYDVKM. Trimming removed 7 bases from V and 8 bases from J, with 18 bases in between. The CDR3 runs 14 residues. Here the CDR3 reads CASITGGRVKPQHF. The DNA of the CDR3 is TGTGCCAGCATTACGGGAGGTCGGGTTAAGCCCCAGCATTTT.

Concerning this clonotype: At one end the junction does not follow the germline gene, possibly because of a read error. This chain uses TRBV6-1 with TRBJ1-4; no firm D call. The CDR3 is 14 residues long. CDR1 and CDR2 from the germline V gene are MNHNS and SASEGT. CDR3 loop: CPSSDGEDVEKLFF. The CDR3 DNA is TGTCCCAGCTCTGACGGGGAGGATGTCGAAAAACTGTTTTTT.

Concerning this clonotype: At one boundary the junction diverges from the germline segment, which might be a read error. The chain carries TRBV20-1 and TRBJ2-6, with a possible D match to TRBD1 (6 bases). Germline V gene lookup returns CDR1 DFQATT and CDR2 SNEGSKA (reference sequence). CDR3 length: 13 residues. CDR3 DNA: TGCAGTGCGAGAGGGGGTGGGGCCAACGTCCAGACTTTC. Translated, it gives CSARGGGANVQTF.

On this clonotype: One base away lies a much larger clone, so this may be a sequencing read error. The CDR3 here is CASRGRGRQQGSSYNEQFF. Written as DNA, the CDR3 is TGTGCCAGCAGAGGGAGGGGGCGGCAACAGGGAAGCTCCTACAATGAGCAGTTCTTC. This chain joins TRBV6-2 or TRBV6-3 and TRBJ2-1, with D perhaps TRBD1 or TRBD2 (7 bases each). Trimming took 6 bases from V and 0 from J, leaving 24 bases between them. The CDR3 is 19 residues long. In germline, CDR1 is MNHEY, CDR2 SVGEGT.

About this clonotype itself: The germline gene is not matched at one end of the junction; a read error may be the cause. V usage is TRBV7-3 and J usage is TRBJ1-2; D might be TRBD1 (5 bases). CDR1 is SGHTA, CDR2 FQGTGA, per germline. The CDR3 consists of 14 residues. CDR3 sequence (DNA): TGTGGCAGCAGCTCCCTGGGGGGAGGCTATGGATACACCTTC. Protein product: CGSSSLGGGYGYTF.

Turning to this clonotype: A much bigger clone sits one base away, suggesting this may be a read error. As DNA, the CDR3 is TGTGCCAGCAGTTACTCCCCTGGGCAGCGCCTTAATCAGCCCCAGCGTTTT. It codes for CASSYSPGQRLNQPQRF. The chain carries TRBV6-2 or TRBV6-3 and TRBJ1-5; D not resolved. This CDR3 spans 17 amino acids. Germline loops: CDR1 MNHEY, CDR2 SVGEGT.

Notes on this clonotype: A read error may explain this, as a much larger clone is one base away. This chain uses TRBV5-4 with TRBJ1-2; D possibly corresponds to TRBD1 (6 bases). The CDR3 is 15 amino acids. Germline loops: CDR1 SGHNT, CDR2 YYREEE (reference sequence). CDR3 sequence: CDSSLDPGARTGYTF. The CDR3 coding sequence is TGTGACAGCAGCTTGGACCCAGGGGCCAGGACTGGCTACACCTTC.

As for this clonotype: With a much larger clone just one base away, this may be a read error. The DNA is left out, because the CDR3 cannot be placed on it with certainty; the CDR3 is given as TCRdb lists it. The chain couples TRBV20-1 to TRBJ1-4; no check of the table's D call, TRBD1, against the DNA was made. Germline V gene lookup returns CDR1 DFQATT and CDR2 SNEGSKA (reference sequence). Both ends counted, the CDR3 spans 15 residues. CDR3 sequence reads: CSCWGGGSHQEKPFF.